This paragraph covers one T cell receptor beta chain sequence. Its antigen is not identified. This specimen belongs to a study of T cells in localized non-small cell lung cancer. Study results and caveats: Heterogeneity remains possible, as sequencing covered one tumor region only. Those with higher blood T cell density had longer overall survival. Appearance in adjacent lung was seen for a median approximately 58 of the top 100 tumor clones. It was uninvolved adjacent lung that showed the highest T cell clonality, exceeding tumor.

Sequencing used immunoSEQ multiplex PCR; TCRdb keeps in-frame clones, though not all of them. The sample holds roughly 33,000 clones, roughly 88% seen once. The CDR3 has 15 amino acids. Germline lookup yields CDR1 MNHNY and CDR2 SVGAGI (reference sequence). V lost 6 bases to trimming and J lost 5 bases, with 19 bases between them. This receptor was obtained from a man aged 40-75 years with stage I lung adenocarcinoma. Sequenced here: peripheral blood, sampled before any cancer treatment. This chain links TRBV6-6 with TRBJ1-2; maybe TRBD1 (5 bases). This chain's CDR3 is CASSIVEGSQYGYTF. DNA of the CDR3: TGTGCCAGCAGCATCGTCGAGGGGTCTCAGTATGGCTACACCTTC.